The 8 T cell receptor beta chains below come from one sample, sequenced in a study of OX40 agonist ivuxolimab in advanced cancers. TCRdb keeps only in-frame clones here, not all; method: immunoSEQ multiplex PCR. The sample lists 57,000 or so clones; more than 75% were seen once. The sequenced sample was CD4+ or CD8+ T cells sorted from blood, obtained in a trial of the OX40 agonist ivuxolimab. These receptors all stem from an adult with an advanced solid tumor such as melanoma, head and neck, liver or kidney cancer.

The V and J genes are TRBV7-2 and TRBJ2-7; D perhaps matches TRBD1 (6 bases). Germline V CDR1 and CDR2: SGHTA, FQGNSA. V was cut by 4 bases and J by 8 bases, with 9 bases left in between. CDR3 length: 11 residues. The CDR3 reads CASSSGQKQYF. CDR3 sequence (DNA): TGTGCCAGCAGCTCCGGACAGAAGCAGTACTTC.

The chain employs TRBV18 and TRBJ2-3; D not certain. Germline assignment: CDR1 KGHSH and CDR2 LQKENI. V lost 2 bases and J lost 5, with 11 bases in between. The CDR3 covers 14 residues. The CDR3 loop is CASSPNSGQDTQYF. The CDR3 DNA sequence: TGTGCCAGCTCACCAAATTCGGGCCAAGATACGCAGTATTTT.

The rearrangement links TRBV4-1 to TRBJ2-5; TRBD2 matches at 7 bases. Per germline, CDR1 MGHRA and CDR2 YSYEKL. J was trimmed by 4 bases and V by 6 bases; bases with no gene match: 5. This CDR3 is 13 amino acids long. In DNA form, the CDR3 reads TGCGCCAGCAGTCCAGGCGGGGGAGAGACCCAGTACTTC. It codes for CASSPGGGETQYF.

As to this clone: This sample includes further DNA sequences coding for the same CDR3. This rearrangement joins TRBV5-1 to TRBJ2-7; possibly TRBD2 for D (6 bases). CDR3 length equals 14 residues. Germline lookup yields CDR1 SGHRS and CDR2 YFSETQ. V was shortened by 0 bases and J by 1 base, with 8 bases between the two germline ends. As DNA, the CDR3 is TGCGCCAGCAGCTTGGACGGGGGATCCTACGAGCAGTACTTC. Encoded protein: CASSLDGGSYEQYF.

The V call is TRBV19, the J call TRBJ2-3; TRBD2 agrees at 10 bases. Germline V gene lookup returns CDR1 LNHDA and CDR2 SQIVND (reference sequence). J gave up 4 bases and V 3 bases, and 16 bases lay outside the gene matches. The CDR3 totals 19 residues. In DNA form, the CDR3 reads TGTGCCAGTAGTATGGACGCGTTCGGTTTAGCGGGGGGTCCAGATACGCAGTATTTT. Its protein is CASSMDAFGLAGGPDTQYF.

This clone was counted a few times. The chain uses TRBV10-3 and TRBJ2-5; 7 bases align to TRBD1. The trim removed 4 bases at V and 3 bases at J, leaving 5 bases unmatched. Germline V gene data show CDR1 as ENHRY and CDR2 as SYGVKD. The CDR3 is 14 residues long. CDR3 coding DNA: TGTGCCATCAGTGCAGCCGGGACAGAAGAGACCCAGTACTTC. This gives the protein CAISAAGTEETQYF.

The V gene is TRBV9, the J gene TRBJ2-3; D is unresolved. The CDR3 has 12 amino acids. Per the germline V gene, CDR1 is SGDLS and CDR2 is YYNGEE. Trimming cost V 4 bases and J 0 bases, with 3 bases left between them. CDR3 bases: TGTGCCAGCAGCTTTAGCACAGATACGCAGTATTTT. Translation gives CASSFSTDTQYF.

The chain employs TRBV19 and TRBJ1-3; D not resolved. The length of the CDR3 is 16 residues. The ends were cut back, 3 bases at V and 3 bases at J, with 15 bases in the middle. Germline CDR1 is LNHDA and CDR2 is SQIVND (reference sequence). DNA of the CDR3: TGTGCCAGTAGTATTCGTGGTGGGGTCGATGGAAACACCATATATTTT. Protein product: CASSIRGGVDGNTIYF. Full variable domain (remainder filled in from reference TRBV19 and TRBJ1-3): DGGITQSPKYLFRKEGQNVTLSCEQNLNHDAMYWYRQDPGQGLRLIYYSQIVNDFQKGDIAEGYSVSREKKESFPLTVTSAQKNPTAFYLCASSIRGGVDGNTIYFGEGSWLTVV.